These 22 T cell receptor beta chains were all obtained from the same sample, sequenced in a study of Graves' ophthalmopathy and Graves' hyperthyroidism. Amplification targeted the TCR beta CDR3 regions, with RNA transcripts as the source material. In the first round, RT-PCR was carried out with HTBI primers, and a multiplex PCR formed the second round. Each CDR3 protein gets one entry after TCRdb re-called the multiplex PCR reads with MiXCR. Altogether 450,000 or so distinct CDR3 sequences are present, roughly 14% being singletons, with the ten largest covering about a tenth. The sequencing sample was made of blood. The receptors were gathered from a woman in her 30s with Graves' ophthalmopathy.

This clonotype showed up just a few times. This chain links TRBV30 with TRBJ1-2; TRBD1 is a possible D gene (6 bases). Germline CDR1 GTSNPN, CDR2 SVGIG (reference sequence). The CDR3 totals 12 residues. V was cut by 4 bases and J by 5 bases, with 11 bases left in between. CDR3 protein: CAWKGGGYGYTF. For the CDR3, the DNA is TGTGCCTGGAAGGGGGGGGGGTATGGCTACACCTTC.

The table lists this clonotype with many counts. This rearrangement joins TRBV6-1 to TRBJ1-2, with D uncertain. The CDR3 covers 15 residues. Trimming pared 5 bases from V and 3 bases from J, leaving 16 bases between. CDR1 MNHNS and CDR2 SASEGT come from the germline V gene. The CDR3 nucleotides are TGTGCCAGCAGTCCCTATCCTGGGGTTGACTATGGCTACACCTTC. Protein: CASSPYPGVDYGYTF.

The gene calls are TRBV27 and TRBJ1-2, with a weak D call TRBD1 (5 bases). V lost 3 bases and J lost 8, with 16 bases in between. Germline CDR1 reads MNHEY; CDR2 reads SMNVEV (reference sequence). The CDR3 is made up of 14 amino acids. Here the CDR3 DNA reads TGTGCCAGCAGTTTCGACAGCCAAAGGAGCGGCTACACCTTC. Translating gives CASSFDSQRSGYTF.

Ten or more counts support this clonotype. The chain couples TRBV5-1 to TRBJ2-7; 8 nucleotides line up with TRBD1. The trim removed 0 bases at V and 4 bases at J, leaving 9 bases unmatched. CDR3 length equals 16 residues. The V gene's germline CDR1 is SGHRS and CDR2 YFSETQ. CDR3 sequence: CASSLVDRAGRYEQYF. The CDR3 DNA follows: TGCGCCAGCAGCTTGGTGGACAGGGCGGGTCGGTACGAGCAGTACTTC.

This clonotype was detected only a few times. This chain joins TRBV5-1 and TRBJ2-4; no firm D call. Germline V lookup: CDR1 SGHRS, CDR2 YFSETQ. CDR3 length: 11 residues. Trimming left V 4 bases short and J 7 bases short, with 6 bases between. The CDR3 DNA is TGCGCCAGCAGCATAGGCAACATTCAGTACTTC. This encodes CASSIGNIQYF.

This clonotype has ten or more counts. The V and J genes are TRBV20-1 and TRBJ2-7; TRBD2 is a possible D gene (5 bases). The CDR3 covers 14 residues. Germline CDR1 DFQATT, CDR2 SNEGSKA (reference sequence). The V end lost 0 bases, the J end lost 2 bases, and 11 bases lay between the germline ends. The CDR3 loop is CSARDQPTTYEQYF. DNA of the CDR3: TGCAGTGCTAGAGATCAACCGACTACCTACGAGCAGTACTTC.

This clonotype was detected ten times or more. This chain uses TRBV29-1 with TRBJ2-2; 7 nucleotides match TRBD2. The CDR3 is 14 residues long. V was clipped by 6 bases and J by 7 bases; unmatched bases: 11. Germline-derived CDR1 and CDR2 are SQVTM and ANQGSEA. CDR3 amino acids: CSVSQFAGDGELFF. CDR3 nucleotides: TGCAGCGTATCGCAGTTTGCGGGGGACGGGGAGCTGTTTTTT.

This clonotype was seen a handful of times. The rearrangement joins TRBV4-1 to TRBJ1-3; D unresolved. Germline values: CDR1 MGHRA, CDR2 YSYEKL. The V end lost 0 bases, the J end lost 7 bases, and 13 bases lay between the germline ends. This CDR3 spans 15 amino acids. CDR3 amino acids: CASSQESTAGNTIYF. The CDR3 region has the DNA TGCGCCAGCAGCCAAGAATCAACTGCGGGGAACACCATATATTTT.

The rearrangement joins TRBV19 to TRBJ1-2, with D maybe TRBD1 (5 bases). Germline CDR1 is LNHDA and CDR2 is SQIVND (reference sequence). CDR3 length equals 14 residues. V was shortened by 3 bases and J by 1 base, with 9 bases between the two germline ends. The CDR3 is CASSMGRLNYGYTF. The CDR3 DNA follows: TGTGCCAGTAGTATGGGACGGCTTAACTATGGCTACACCTTC.

This clonotype appeared a few times. This chain joins TRBV6-5 and TRBJ2-3, with D tentatively TRBD1 (5 bases). With 2 bases removed from V and 3 bases from J, the gap between germline ends came to 9 bases. Germline CDR1 reads MNHEY; CDR2 reads SVGAGI. The CDR3 sequence is 14 residues long. The DNA of the CDR3 is TGTGCCAGCAGTTACACCACAGGAACAGATACGCAGTATTTT. Amino acid sequence: CASSYTTGTDTQYF.

The sample holds a few counts of this clonotype. J is TRBJ1-6 and V is TRBV5-8; 8 bases align to TRBD1. Trimming at V came to 4 bases and at J to 4 bases, leaving 4 bases not matched to a gene. The CDR3 has 15 amino acids. CDR1 and CDR2 (germline): SGHTS, YDEGEE. CDR3 loop: CASSPGDRYNSPLHF. The CDR3 DNA reads as TGTGCCAGCAGCCCAGGGGACAGGTATAATTCACCCCTCCACTTT.

As regards this clonotype: A much larger clonotype is one base distant, so this may be a read error. This is likely a read error, given that the CDR3 carries no conserved phenylalanine or tryptophan at its end. The genes are TRBV28 and TRBJ2-7; D call uncertain. Germline V lookup: CDR1 MDHEN, CDR2 SYDVKM. This CDR3 is built from 15 residues. V gave up 6 bases and J gave up 4 bases, with 19 bases separating them. The CDR3 region has the DNA TGTGCCAGCAGCCCGACCGCCTTCACCCCTTACGAGCAGTACTCC. Residues: CASSPTAFTPYEQYS.

This chain links TRBV12-3 or TRBV12-4 with TRBJ1-1, with D possibly being TRBD1 (5 bases). CDR3 size: 15 residues. The V gene lost 2 bases and the J gene lost 4 bases, with 14 bases spanning the gap. The DNA of the CDR3 is TGTGCCAGCAGTTTACGGGGGAGGGGCGGCACTGAAGCTTTCTTT. Amino acid sequence: CASSLRGRGGTEAFF.

This clonotype was picked up many times. This sequence joins TRBV10-3 and TRBJ2-2; TRBD1 matches at 7 bases. The CDR3 covers 15 residues. CDR1 is ENHRY, CDR2 SYGVKD, per germline. V lost 9 bases, J lost 5 bases, and 12 bases stayed unmatched. CDR3 bases: TGTGCCATTAGTACTACGACAGGGAAGACCGGGGAGCTGTTTTTT. Translation gives CAISTTTGKTGELFF.

CDR3 loop: CASSRQDFSYEQYF. In DNA, the CDR3 is TGTGCCAGCAGCCGGCAGGACTTCTCCTACGAGCAGTACTTC. The chain employs TRBV4-2 and TRBJ2-7, with D perhaps matching TRBD2 (5 bases). The V end was cut by 4 bases, the J end by 0 bases, with 10 bases between. Germline lookup yields CDR1 LGHNA and CDR2 YNFKEQ. CDR3 length: 14 amino acids.

This clonotype was counted at least ten times. The CDR3 DNA reads TGTGCCAGCAGTATACAGGGGACCCACTATGGCTACACCTTC. It translates to CASSIQGTHYGYTF. V is TRBV6-5 and J is TRBJ1-2; 7 bases match TRBD1. J lost 3 bases, V lost 5 bases, and 6 bases had no gene match. The CDR3 is 14 amino acids. Germline V lookup: CDR1 MNHEY, CDR2 SVGAGI.

The table lists this clonotype with many counts. The V call is TRBV6-2 or TRBV6-3, the J call TRBJ1-1; no firm D call. The CDR3 is made up of 18 amino acids. Trimming took 0 bases from V and 0 from J, leaving 17 bases between them. From germline, CDR1 is MNHEY and CDR2 SVGEGT. The CDR3 protein is CASSYSTARIDLNTEAFF. CDR3 DNA sequence: TGTGCCAGCAGTTACTCGACGGCCCGAATTGACTTGAACACTGAAGCTTTCTTT.

This clonotype was detected many times. This chain links TRBV6-5 with TRBJ1-1, with no clear D. Trimming cost V 7 bases and J 1 base, with 13 bases left between them. The CDR3 has 14 amino acids. From germline, CDR1 is MNHEY and CDR2 SVGAGI. The CDR3 here is CASTRSRGNTEAFF. CDR3 in DNA: TGTGCCAGCACCCGGTCTCGAGGGAACACTGAAGCTTTCTTT.

This clonotype appeared many times. The J gene is TRBJ2-7, the V gene TRBV18, with TRBD1 matching over 7 bases. Trimming removed 3 bases from V and 6 bases from J; junction bases left unmatched: 5. The CDR3 consists of 13 residues. The V gene's germline CDR1 is KGHSH and CDR2 LQKENI. CDR3 loop: CASSPLGGSEQYF. The DNA for the CDR3 is TGTGCCAGCTCACCTCTAGGGGGCTCCGAGCAGTACTTC.

The V call is TRBV30, the J call TRBJ1-3; D gene uncertain. Trimming removed 3 bases from V and 8 bases from J, with 5 bases in between. Germline-derived CDR1 and CDR2 are GTSNPN and SVGIG (reference sequence). The CDR3 is made up of 10 amino acids. This CDR3 is CAWSGYTIYF. In nucleotides, the CDR3 is TGTGCCTGGAGCGGCTACACCATATATTTT. The variable domain in full, with the rest retrieved from reference TRBV30 and TRBJ1-3, is SQTIHQWPATLVQPVGSPLSLECTVEGTSNPNLYWYRQAAGRGLQLLFYSVGIGQISSEVPQNLSASRPQDRQFILSSKKLLLSDSGFYLCAWSGYTIYFGEGSWLTVV.

This clonotype was seen at least ten times. The chain is built from TRBV18 and TRBJ1-1; 12 bases agree with TRBD1. Germline V lookup: CDR1 KGHSH, CDR2 LQKENI. V lost 2 bases, J lost 4 bases, and 8 bases stayed unmatched. This CDR3 is 17 amino acids long. The CDR3 nucleotides are TGTGCCAGCTCACCAAGGGGACAGGGGGCCCTGGGCACTGAAGCTTTCTTT. Translation gives CASSPRGQGALGTEAFF.

There are a few counts of this clonotype. The rearrangement links TRBV27 to TRBJ2-5, with 9 bases identical to TRBD2. Per the germline V gene, CDR1 is MNHEY and CDR2 is SMNVEV (reference sequence). CDR3 length equals 16 residues. Trimming removed 5 bases from V and 0 bases from J; junction bases left unmatched: 7. The CDR3 nucleotides read TGTGCCAGCAGTCCCCTAGCGGGGCACGACCAAGAGACCCAGTACTTC. Residues: CASSPLAGHDQETQYF.